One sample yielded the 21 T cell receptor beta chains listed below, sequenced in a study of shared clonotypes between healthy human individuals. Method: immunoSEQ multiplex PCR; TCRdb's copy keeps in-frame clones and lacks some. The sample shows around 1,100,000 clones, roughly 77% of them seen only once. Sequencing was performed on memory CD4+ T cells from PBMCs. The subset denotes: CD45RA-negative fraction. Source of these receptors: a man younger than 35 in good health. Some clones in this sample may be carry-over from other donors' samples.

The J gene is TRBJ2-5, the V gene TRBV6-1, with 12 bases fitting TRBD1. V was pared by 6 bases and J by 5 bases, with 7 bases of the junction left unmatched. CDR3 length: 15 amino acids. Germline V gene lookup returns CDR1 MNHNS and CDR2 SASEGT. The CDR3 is CASRPGTGGAETQYF. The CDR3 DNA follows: TGTGCCAGCAGACCGGGGACAGGGGGCGCGGAGACCCAGTACTTC.

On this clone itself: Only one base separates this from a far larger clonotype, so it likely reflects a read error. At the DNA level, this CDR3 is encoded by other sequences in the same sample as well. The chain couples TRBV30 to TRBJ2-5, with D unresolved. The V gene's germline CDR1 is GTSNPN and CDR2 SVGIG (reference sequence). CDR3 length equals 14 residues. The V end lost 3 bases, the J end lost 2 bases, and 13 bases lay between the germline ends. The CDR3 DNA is TGTGCCTGGAGCCGGCAGGTTCGACAAGAGACCCAGTACTTC. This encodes CAWSRQVRQETQYF.

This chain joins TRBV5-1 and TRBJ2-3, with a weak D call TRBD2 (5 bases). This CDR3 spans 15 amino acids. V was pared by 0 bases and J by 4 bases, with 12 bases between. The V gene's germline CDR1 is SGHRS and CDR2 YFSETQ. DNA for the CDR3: TGCGCCAGCAGCTTGGATGCCGGAGGCGCAGATACGCAGTATTTT. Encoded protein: CASSLDAGGADTQYF.

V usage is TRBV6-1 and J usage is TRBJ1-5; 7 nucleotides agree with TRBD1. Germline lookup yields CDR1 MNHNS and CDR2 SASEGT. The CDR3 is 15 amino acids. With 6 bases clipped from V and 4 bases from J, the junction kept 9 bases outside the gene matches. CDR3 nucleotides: TGTGCCAGCAGCCTATCGGGACAGACTAATCAGCCCCAGCATTTT. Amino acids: CASSLSGQTNQPQHF.

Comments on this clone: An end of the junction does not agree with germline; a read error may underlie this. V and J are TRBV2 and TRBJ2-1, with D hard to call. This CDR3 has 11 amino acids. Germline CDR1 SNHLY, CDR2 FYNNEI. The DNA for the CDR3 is TGTGCCAGCAGTGACCTTAGTCCCGGGCTCTTC. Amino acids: CASSDLSPGLF.

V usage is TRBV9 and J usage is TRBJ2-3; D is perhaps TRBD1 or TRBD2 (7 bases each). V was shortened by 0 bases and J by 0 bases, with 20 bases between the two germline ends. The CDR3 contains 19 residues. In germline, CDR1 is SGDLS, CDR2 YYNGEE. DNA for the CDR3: TGTGCCAGCAGCGTAGGCCCCAGGGGGGCTAGCGGAAGCACAGATACGCAGTATTTT. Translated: CASSVGPRGASGSTDTQYF.

This chain's CDR3 is CSVGTGTLGYTF. Here the CDR3 DNA reads TGCAGCGTCGGGACAGGGACTCTTGGCTACACCTTC. The V call is TRBV29-1, the J call TRBJ1-2; 9 bases are a match to TRBD1. V shed 6 bases, J shed 7 bases, and the junction held 6 bases outside the gene matches. CDR3 length equals 12 residues. Germline V gives CDR1 SQVTM, CDR2 ANQGSEA.

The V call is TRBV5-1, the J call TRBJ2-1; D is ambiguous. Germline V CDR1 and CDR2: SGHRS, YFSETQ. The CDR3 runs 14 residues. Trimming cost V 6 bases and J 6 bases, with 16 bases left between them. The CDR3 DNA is TGCGCCAGCACCCCACTCGGACGGGCCAATGAGCAGTTCTTC. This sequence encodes CASTPLGRANEQFF.

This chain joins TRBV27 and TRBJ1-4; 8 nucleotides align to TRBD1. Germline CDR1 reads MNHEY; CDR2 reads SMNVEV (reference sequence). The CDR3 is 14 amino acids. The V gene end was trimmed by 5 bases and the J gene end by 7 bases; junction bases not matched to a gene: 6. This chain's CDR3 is CASSPPGGREKLFF. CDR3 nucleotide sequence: TGTGCCAGCAGTCCACCAGGGGGCCGTGAAAAACTGTTTTTT.

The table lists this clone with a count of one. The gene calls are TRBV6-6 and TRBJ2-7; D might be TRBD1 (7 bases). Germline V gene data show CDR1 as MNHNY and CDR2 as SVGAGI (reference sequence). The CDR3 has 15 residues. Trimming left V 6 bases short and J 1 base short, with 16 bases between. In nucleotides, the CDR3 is TGTGCCAGCAGGGGCAGGGGGGCCCAATCCTACGAGCAGTACTTC. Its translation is CASRGRGAQSYEQYF.

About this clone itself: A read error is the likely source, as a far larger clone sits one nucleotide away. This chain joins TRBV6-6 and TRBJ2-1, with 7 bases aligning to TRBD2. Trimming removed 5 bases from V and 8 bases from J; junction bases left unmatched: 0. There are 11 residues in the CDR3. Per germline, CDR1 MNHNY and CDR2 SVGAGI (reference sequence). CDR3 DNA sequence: TGTGCCAGCAGTGGGGGGGATGAGCAGTTCTTC. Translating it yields CASSGGDEQFF.

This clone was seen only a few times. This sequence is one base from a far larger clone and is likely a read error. In DNA form, the CDR3 reads TGTGCCAGCGGGGCAGGGACCTACGAGCAGTACTTC. It encodes CASGAGTYEQYF. The chain combines TRBV25-1 with TRBJ2-7; maybe TRBD1 (5 bases). This CDR3 is 12 amino acids long. Trimming stripped 8 bases from V and 2 bases from J, with 10 bases between. Germline V CDR1 and CDR2: MGHDK, SYGVNS.

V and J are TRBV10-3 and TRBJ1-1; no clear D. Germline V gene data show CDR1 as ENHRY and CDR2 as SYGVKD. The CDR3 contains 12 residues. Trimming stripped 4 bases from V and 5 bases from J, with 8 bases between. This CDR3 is CAISGSGTEAFF. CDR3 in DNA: TGTGCCATCAGTGGCTCGGGGACTGAAGCTTTCTTT.

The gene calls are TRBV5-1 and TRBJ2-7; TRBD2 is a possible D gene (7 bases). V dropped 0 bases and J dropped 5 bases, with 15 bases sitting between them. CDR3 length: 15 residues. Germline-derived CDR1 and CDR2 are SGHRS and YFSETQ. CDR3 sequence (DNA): TGCGCCAGCAGCTTGGAGGGGGGGCCCCTGGACGAGCAGTACTTC. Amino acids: CASSLEGGPLDEQYF.

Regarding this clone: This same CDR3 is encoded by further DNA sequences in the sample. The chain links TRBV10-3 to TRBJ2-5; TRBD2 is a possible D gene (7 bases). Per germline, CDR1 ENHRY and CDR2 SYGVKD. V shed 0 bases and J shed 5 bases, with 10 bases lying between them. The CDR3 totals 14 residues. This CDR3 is CAISESPGGETQYF. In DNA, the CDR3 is TGTGCCATCAGTGAGTCGCCGGGGGGCGAGACCCAGTACTTC.

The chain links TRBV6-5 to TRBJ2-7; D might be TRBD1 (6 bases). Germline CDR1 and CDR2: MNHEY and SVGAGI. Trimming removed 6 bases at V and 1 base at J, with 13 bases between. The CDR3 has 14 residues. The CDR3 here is CASRRRDISYEQYF. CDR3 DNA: TGTGCCAGCAGGCGCCGGGACATTTCCTACGAGCAGTACTTC.

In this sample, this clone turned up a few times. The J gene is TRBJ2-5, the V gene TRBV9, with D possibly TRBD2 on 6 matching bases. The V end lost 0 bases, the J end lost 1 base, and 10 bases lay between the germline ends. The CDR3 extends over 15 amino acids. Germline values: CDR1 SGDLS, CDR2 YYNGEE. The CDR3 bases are TGTGCCAGCAGCGTAGGGCAGGGACTCCAAGAGACCCAGTACTTC. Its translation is CASSVGQGLQETQYF.

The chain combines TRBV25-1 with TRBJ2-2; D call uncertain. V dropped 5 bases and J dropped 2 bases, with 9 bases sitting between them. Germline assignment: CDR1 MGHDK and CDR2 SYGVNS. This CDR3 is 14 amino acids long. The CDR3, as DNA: TGTGCCAGCAGTCACCCTTCCAACACCGGGGAGCTGTTTTTT. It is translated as CASSHPSNTGELFF. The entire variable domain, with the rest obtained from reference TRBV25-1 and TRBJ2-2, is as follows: EADIYQTPRYLVIGTGKKITLECSQTMGHDKMYWYQQDPGMELHLIHYSYGVNSTEKGDLSSESTVSRIRTEHFPLTLESARPSHTSQYLCASSHPSNTGELFFGEGSRLTVL.

The CDR3 spells CASSLMSAGNTIYF. Written as DNA, the CDR3 is TGTGCCAGCAGCTTAATGTCAGCCGGAAACACCATATATTTT. The chain employs TRBV7-2 and TRBJ1-3; unclear D gene. Germline values: CDR1 SGHTA, CDR2 FQGNSA. V lost 2 bases and J lost 4, with 9 bases in between. This CDR3 is built from 14 residues.

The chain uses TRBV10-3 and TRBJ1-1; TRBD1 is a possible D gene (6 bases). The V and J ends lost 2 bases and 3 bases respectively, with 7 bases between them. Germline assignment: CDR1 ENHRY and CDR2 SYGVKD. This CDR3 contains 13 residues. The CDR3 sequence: CAISEAGDTEAFF. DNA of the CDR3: TGTGCCATCAGTGAGGCAGGGGACACTGAAGCTTTCTTT.

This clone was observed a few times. The CDR3 spells CASSSGLSSYNEQFF. The CDR3 DNA reads as TGTGCCAGCAGCTCCGGACTGTCCTCCTACAATGAGCAGTTCTTC. The gene calls are TRBV11-3 and TRBJ2-1; perhaps TRBD2 as D (5 bases). Looked up from germline, CDR1 is SGHNT and CDR2 is YENEEA. The CDR3 loop spans 15 amino acids. The V end was cut by 4 bases, the J end by 0 bases, with 10 bases between.